A single sample gave rise to the 23 T cell receptor beta chains below, sequenced in a study of human T cells and chemical hapten exposure. TCRdb recomputed calls from the RACE reads with MiXCR, one row per CDR3 protein. The sample lists roughly 180,000 distinct CDR3 sequences, around 24% occurring once. Time point reported: patch test 1, 2 weeks after DPC sensitization. Treatment meaning: therapeutic diphenylcyclopropenone sensitization with weekly scalp DPC. This material consisted of whole blood, taken in connection with sensitization to the hapten diphenylcyclopropenone (DPC). These receptors were taken from a woman aged 50 to 60 with alopecia areata. Some clones in this sample may be carry-over from other donors' samples.

This chain links TRBV7-9 with TRBJ2-1; TRBD1 matches 8 bases. Unmatched junction bases numbered 14, after V lost 5 bases and J lost 5 bases. The CDR3 runs to 17 residues. Germline V gives CDR1 SEHNR, CDR2 FQNEAQ (reference sequence). The CDR3 spells CASSLGVGTGRNNEQFF. The CDR3 DNA sequence: TGTGCCAGCAGCCTAGGGGTCGGGACAGGACGTAACAATGAGCAGTTCTTC.

The V call is TRBV20-1, the J call TRBJ2-7; 7 nucleotides match TRBD2. Unmatched junction bases numbered 7, after V lost 1 base and J lost 4 bases. The CDR3 length is 14 residues. Germline assignment: CDR1 DFQATT and CDR2 SNEGSKA (reference sequence). The CDR3 DNA sequence: TGCAGTGCTAGAGTACGTGGGAGGGGATACGAGCAGTACTTC. It translates to CSARVRGRGYEQYF.

This clonotype was seen at least ten times. The gene calls are TRBV4-1 and TRBJ2-3; TRBD2 agrees at 7 bases. The CDR3 is made up of 14 amino acids. In germline, CDR1 is MGHRA, CDR2 YSYEKL. V trimming: 4 bases; J trimming: 6 bases; junction bases outside the gene matches: 7. Written as DNA, the CDR3 is TGCGCCAGCAGCCCAGGACTAGGAACGGATACGCAGTATTTT. Translating it yields CASSPGLGTDTQYF.

CDR3 residues: CASSHIPGPPSEQYF. The CDR3 DNA follows: TGCGCCAGCAGCCATATACCGGGCCCTCCTAGCGAGCAGTACTTC. The chain joins TRBV4-1 to TRBJ2-7; D remains ambiguous. The CDR3 totals 15 residues. Per germline, CDR1 MGHRA and CDR2 YSYEKL. V lost 3 bases, J lost 6 bases, and 18 bases lay in between.

This clonotype was recorded many times. The genes are TRBV5-6 and TRBJ2-1, with D unclear. The CDR3 covers 15 residues. Trimming removed 2 bases at V and 4 bases at J, with 13 bases between. Germline CDR1 is SGHDT and CDR2 is YYEEEE. This CDR3 reads CASSLRARVYNEQFF. CDR3 nucleotide sequence: TGTGCCAGCAGCTTACGTGCTAGGGTATACAATGAGCAGTTCTTC.

This clonotype was recorded a few times. The V call is TRBV5-6, the J call TRBJ2-2; D remains ambiguous. V was cut by 5 bases and J by 4 bases, with 15 bases left in between. CDR1 is SGHDT and CDR2 is YYEEEE in the germline V gene. CDR3 length: 15 amino acids. CDR3 nucleotide sequence: TGTGCCAGCAGACGGGTGGGGTTGAGCACCGGGGAGCTGTTTTTT. Its protein product is CASRRVGLSTGELFF. Looking up the rest from reference TRBV5-6 and TRBJ2-2 gives the full variable domain: DAGVTQSPTHLIKTRGQQVTLRCSPKSGHDTVSWYQQALGQGPQFIFQYYEEEERQRGNFPDRFSGHQFPNYSSELNVNALLLGDSALYLCASRRVGLSTGELFFGEGSRLTVL.

V and J are TRBV20-1 and TRBJ2-7; 10 bases line up with TRBD2. CDR3 size: 14 residues. With 4 bases clipped from V and 5 bases from J, the junction kept 8 bases outside the gene matches. From germline, CDR1 is DFQATT and CDR2 SNEGSKA (reference sequence). CDR3 bases: TGCAGTGCTACAGCGGGAGGGCCGGCGGACGAGCAGTACTTC. Protein sequence: CSATAGGPADEQYF.

This clonotype has a handful of counts. The chain has TRBV18 and TRBJ2-2; D uncertain. V shed 8 bases and J shed 6 bases, with 10 bases lying between them. This CDR3 region has 12 residues. Germline V gene data show CDR1 as KGHSH and CDR2 as LQKENI. The CDR3: CASRAVAGELFF. CDR3 sequence (DNA): TGTGCCAGCCGGGCGGTGGCCGGGGAGCTGTTTTTT. The entire variable domain, with the rest obtained from reference TRBV18 and TRBJ2-2, is as follows: NAGVMQNPRHLVRRRGQEARLRCSPMKGHSHVYWYRQLPEEGLKFMVYLQKENIIDESGMPKERFSAEFPKEGPSILRIQQVVRGDSAAYFCASRAVAGELFFGEGSRLTVL.

This chain uses TRBV20-1 with TRBJ2-7; TRBD2 agrees at 8 bases. The CDR3 spans 14 residues. V lost 4 bases, J lost 0 bases, and 5 bases stayed unmatched. Germline V gene lookup returns CDR1 DFQATT and CDR2 SNEGSKA (reference sequence). The CDR3 bases are TGCAGTGCTAAGGCGGGGGGAAGCTCCTACGAGCAGTACTTC. Residues: CSAKAGGSSYEQYF.

The CDR3: CSVLGNTGELFF. For the CDR3, the DNA is TGCAGCGTTTTGGGAAACACCGGGGAGCTGTTTTTT. The J gene is TRBJ2-2, the V gene TRBV29-1, with no clear D. This CDR3 region has 12 residues. V was pared by 5 bases and J by 2 bases, with 6 bases between. Germline V gives CDR1 SQVTM, CDR2 ANQGSEA.

This clonotype was counted only a few times. CDR3 nucleotides: TGTGCCACCTGCCTTGGGACTAGCGGCGACAATGAGCAGTTCTTC. Residues: CATCLGTSGDNEQFF. The chain combines TRBV24-1 with TRBJ2-1, with 11 bases matching TRBD2. Germline trimming cut 9 bases from V and 5 bases from J; bases unmatched to any gene: 8. The CDR3 loop spans 15 amino acids. Looked up from germline, CDR1 is KGHDR and CDR2 is SFDVKD.

V gene TRBV12-3 or TRBV12-4 combines with J gene TRBJ1-5, with D hard to call. Trimming took 2 bases from V and 6 from J, leaving 17 bases between them. CDR3 size: 16 residues. CDR3 nucleotides: TGTGCCAGCAGTTTAAGTCGGAGGGTCGGATTTCAGCCCCAGCATTTT. This codes for CASSLSRRVGFQPQHF.

DNA for the CDR3: TGTGCCAGCAGTTTAGCGGGAGGGGGAACCGGGGAGCTGTTTTTT. It codes for CASSLAGGGTGELFF. This chain connects TRBV12-3 or TRBV12-4 to TRBJ2-2; D might be TRBD2 (7 bases). V was trimmed by 0 bases and J by 5 bases, leaving 10 bases between them. This CDR3 is 15 amino acids long.

There are a few counts of this clonotype. The chain is built from TRBV7-8 and TRBJ2-2; TRBD2 matches 11 bases. Germline CDR1 and CDR2: SGHVS and FQNEAQ. Trimming removed 1 base from V and 4 bases from J; junction bases left unmatched: 8. The CDR3 covers 18 residues. The CDR3, as DNA: TGTGCCAGCAGCTTAGGAGTAGCGGGAGGGCCGAGCACCGGGGAGCTGTTTTTT. Its translation is CASSLGVAGGPSTGELFF.

The V gene is TRBV10-3, the J gene TRBJ1-1, with D tentatively TRBD1 (5 bases). The CDR3 runs to 15 residues. Looked up from germline, CDR1 is ENHRY and CDR2 is SYGVKD. V lost 2 bases, J lost 3 bases, and 13 bases lay in between. CDR3 nucleotide sequence: TGTGCCATCAGTGAGCGGGCAGGGAGGGACACTGAAGCTTTCTTT. This sequence encodes CAISERAGRDTEAFF.

This clonotype was observed many times. The J gene is TRBJ2-5, the V gene TRBV7-7; TRBD2 agrees at 15 bases. Germline values: CDR1 SSHAT, CDR2 FNYEAQ (reference sequence). The junction had 0 bases not matched to a gene; V was cut back by 0 bases and J by 4 bases. The CDR3 is 16 amino acids. CDR3 DNA sequence: TGTGCCAGCAGCTTAGCGGGACTAGCGGGAGGAGAGACCCAGTACTTC. Translating it yields CASSLAGLAGGETQYF.

The V call is TRBV28, the J call TRBJ1-5, with a weak D call TRBD1 (5 bases). V was clipped by 4 bases and J by 0 bases, with 16 bases between them. There are 17 residues in the CDR3. CDR1 MDHEN and CDR2 SYDVKM come from the germline V gene. The CDR3 DNA is TGTGCCAGCAGTTCAGCTCCGGGACGGAATAGCAATCAGCCCCAGCATTTT. This sequence encodes CASSSAPGRNSNQPQHF.

This clonotype showed up many times. This rearrangement joins TRBV7-2 to TRBJ2-4; D unresolved. This CDR3 is 11 amino acids long. CDR1 and CDR2 (germline): SGHTA, FQGNSA. V gave up 6 bases and J gave up 8 bases, with 8 bases separating them. CDR3 amino acids: CASSPMDIQYF. The CDR3, as DNA: TGTGCCAGCAGTCCGATGGACATTCAGTACTTC.

This clonotype was found a few times. The rearrangement links TRBV7-2 to TRBJ2-4; a weak D match, TRBD2 (6 bases). Germline V gene sequence: CDR1 SGHTA, CDR2 FQGNSA. CDR3 length equals 17 residues. V was cut by 3 bases and J by 0 bases, with 15 bases left in between. The CDR3 coding sequence is TGTGCCAGCAGCTTGATAGGGACTGTTATAGCCAAAAACATTCAGTACTTC. Translating gives CASSLIGTVIAKNIQYF.

The chain uses TRBV6-1 and TRBJ1-1; D unclear. Germline V lookup: CDR1 MNHNS, CDR2 SASEGT. The CDR3 has 15 amino acids. The V gene lost 2 bases and the J gene lost 3 bases, with 13 bases spanning the gap. CDR3 nucleotides: TGTGCCAGCAGTGAATTGAGGGCTGGTGACACTGAAGCTTTCTTT. Protein sequence: CASSELRAGDTEAFF.

The sample holds one count of this clonotype. This rearrangement joins TRBV4-2 to TRBJ2-1; 8 positions agree with TRBD2. Looked up from germline, CDR1 is LGHNA and CDR2 is YNFKEQ. V gave up 0 bases and J gave up 3 bases; unmatched junction bases: 7. CDR3 length: 17 residues. CDR3 loop: CASSQDQEAGGYNEQFF. The CDR3 DNA follows: TGTGCCAGCAGCCAAGATCAGGAGGCGGGAGGCTACAATGAGCAGTTCTTC.

The chain employs TRBV7-9 and TRBJ2-7, with D perhaps matching TRBD2 (6 bases). Germline CDR1 is SEHNR and CDR2 is FQNEAQ (reference sequence). The CDR3 runs 14 residues. Trimming left V 5 bases short and J 4 bases short, with 15 bases between. Here the CDR3 DNA reads TGTGCCAGCAGCCCCCGGGGAGGAATTTACGAGCAGTACTTC. Translating gives CASSPRGGIYEQYF.

This clonotype was recorded a few times. The chain uses TRBV7-9 and TRBJ1-4; 7 nucleotides match TRBD1. This CDR3 spans 16 amino acids. The ends lost 1 base at V and 11 bases at J; junction bases unmatched: 13. Germline V gives CDR1 SEHNR, CDR2 FQNEAQ (reference sequence). The CDR3: CASSLGTGPSGWKLFF. CDR3 sequence (DNA): TGTGCCAGCAGCTTAGGGACAGGCCCGTCCGGGTGGAAACTGTTTTTT. The full variable domain, in which reference TRBV7-9 and TRBJ1-4 provide the parts outside the CDR3, is DTGVSQNPRHKITKRGQNVTFRCDPISEHNRLYWYRQTLGQGPEFLTYFQNEAQLEKSRLLSDRFSAERPKGSFSTLEIQRTEQGDSAMYLCASSLGTGPSGWKLFFGSGTQLSVL.